This T cell receptor beta chain was recovered during a study of blood T cell repertoires in COVID-19 (dated by TCRdb to the early 2020s). Turning to the overall study: Samples from collaborators originated in the United States, Italy and Spain and spanned both the acute and convalescent phases of COVID-19. The material from the prospective study consisted of cDNA or gDNA derived from T cells, B-cell-depleted T cells, or PBMCs. The dataset comprised deeply sampled blood TCRbeta repertoires from subjects exposed to, actively infected with, or recovered from COVID-19. The repertoires were released in a freely available public database intended as a resource for research on the immune response to SARS-CoV-2. Samples came from the ongoing ImmuneRACE study (first 160 participants) plus 1,254 subjects from 6 global collaborators. Sample metadata almost always included a de-identified subject ID, COVID-19 status, age in years and sex. Where available, HLA class I and class II types were taken from metadata supplied by the sample provider and were not determined by assay-based typing. Broader findings and caveats from the paper: The quantity of clinical and demographic metadata differed by source and by participant and was supplied without curation.

Taken from the germline V gene, the CDR1 and CDR2 loops are SNHLY and FYNNEI. The CDR3 runs 14 amino acids, cysteine and phenylalanine included. Just CDR3 DNA is preserved here, 42 bases in frame from base 1. V is clipped by 4 bases and J by 0 bases, and the sequence between their germline boundaries is 7 bases long. Another Seattle source contributed samples from volunteer blood donors who had recovered from COVID-19. The collaborating institutions used their own protocols to collect whole blood in K2EDTA tubes. For TCRbeta analysis, collaborators shipped samples as frozen whole blood, isolated PBMCs, or DNA extracted from either of those sample types. TCRbeta CDR3 regions were amplified from genomic DNA by means of the immunoSEQ Assay, a bias-controlled multiplex PCR. Processing in the source paper ran as follows. Nucleated cell counts per sample were estimated from amplification of reference gene primers within the assay. To quantify the absolute abundance of each unique TCRbeta CDR3 rearrangement, sequence reads were collapsed and filtered. For each sample, productive Simpson clonality was calculated by taking the square root of Simpson's diversity index across productive rearrangements. The clones in this table, taken by TCRdb from immuneACCESS, are in-frame only. Not every clone is retained; where verified, under half of the shortfall comes from an unresolved V gene, and the cause of the rest is unknown. V and J calls and clone size are as listed in that table; D and trimming were resolved from the DNA. A total of under 350,000 clones appear in this sample, over 65% of them only once. Clones ranked in the top ten supply roughly 4.5% of the sample.

Details on this clone: Its antigen specificity is not known. No clone much larger than this one lies a single base away; base qualities are absent.

The source material was peripheral blood. The chain is encoded by TRBV2 joined to TRBJ2-4; no D gene can be assigned with confidence. The sequence was obtained from a man aged 55 to 70 who had recovered from COVID-19. The bases read TGTGCCAGCAGTGGTTCACTAGCCAAAAACATTCAGTACTTC. Its coded protein is CASSGSLAKNIQYF.